The rows below give T cell receptor beta chains drawn from one sample of a study of regulatory and conventional T cells in RAG deficiency. Data came from immunoSEQ multiplex PCR; TCRdb stores just in-frame clones and leaves some out. Of 30,000 to 35,000 clones in the sample, about 90% are singletons; the top ten hold under 7%. These data also featured in a second study, about regulatory T cells.

Sequenced sample: CD8+ T cells sorted from blood. All receptors come from a human donor in good health. Both conserved end residues are part of each CDR3. A D gene is named only where the DNA matches it firmly. Clone size, where shown, is once, few, many, or a class for clones that have expanded.

v_call	d_call	j_call	cdr3_length	clone_size	cdr3_nt	cdr3_aa
TRBV27	TRBD1	TRBJ2-2	17	-	TGTGCCAGCAGTTTATCAAGCAGGGGGCGAGGAACCGGGGAGCTGTTTTTT	CASSLSSRGRGTGELFF
TRBV27	TRBD1	TRBJ1-2	17	-	TGTGCCAGCAGTAGCCGGGACAGGGGGCCAGGCAACTATGGCTACACCTTC	CASSSRDRGPGNYGYTF
TRBV2	TRBD2	TRBJ2-2	16	-	TGTGCCAGCACCGTCTGGCTAGCGGGAGGCACCGGGGAGCTGTTTTTT	CASTVWLAGGTGELFF
TRBV25-1	-	TRBJ2-1	12	-	TGTGCCAGCAGTGAATACGGCAATGAGCAGTTCTTC	CASSEYGNEQFF
TRBV10-3	-	TRBJ1-4	13	-	TGTGCCATCAGTGAGGATGAAGGTGAAAAACTGTTTTTT	CAISEDEGEKLFF
TRBV6-1	TRBD1	TRBJ1-1	15	-	TGTGCCAGCAGTGTGTTCCGGGACAGGAACACTGAAGCTTTCTTT	CASSVFRDRNTEAFF
TRBV28	-	TRBJ1-1	14	-	TGTGCCAGCAGTTTAAGTGTATCTGGGACTGAAGCTTTCTTT	CASSLSVSGTEAFF
TRBV7-8	-	TRBJ2-3	17	-	TGTGCCAGCAGCCCTACCGTGGGGTATGCAGGGACAGATACGCAGTATTTT	CASSPTVGYAGTDTQYF
TRBV27	-	TRBJ2-7	11	-	TGTGCCAGCAGTCGAGGGGACGAGCAGTACTTC	CASSRGDEQYF
TRBV9	TRBD1	TRBJ2-2	15	-	TGTGCCAGCAGCGTAGAGGGGGCGGTTACCGGGGAGCTGTTTTTT	CASSVEGAVTGELFF
TRBV15	-	TRBJ1-5	15	-	TGTGCCACCAGACGAGAGGGGGGAAGCAATCAGCCCCAGCATTTT	CATRREGGSNQPQHF
TRBV7-9	-	TRBJ1-1	14	-	TGTGCCAGCAGTTCGGGCGTGGGGGTTCCTGAAGCTTTCTTT	CASSSGVGVPEAFF
TRBV10-1	-	TRBJ2-1	14	-	TGCGCCAGCAGTGATTCGGGACTCTACAATGAGCAGTTCTTC	CASSDSGLYNEQFF
TRBV7-3	TRBD2	TRBJ2-1	14	-	TGTGCCAGCAGCCTAGACACTAGCGGGAATGAGCAGTTCTTC	CASSLDTSGNEQFF
TRBV14	-	TRBJ2-1	14	once	TGTCCGGCGTTGGGGGCTTCCCTATACAATGAGCAGTTCTTC	CPALGASLYNEQFF
TRBV7-9	-	TRBJ1-2	16	-	TGTGCCAGCAGCTCACAGGTGGACAGTGAAGTTCATGGCTACACCTTC	CASSSQVDSEVHGYTF
TRBV6-6	TRBD2	TRBJ2-3	15	once	TGTGCCAGCATTCTGACTAGCGGGACTACAGATACGCAGTATTTT	CASILTSGTTDTQYF
TRBV30	-	TRBJ1-1	13	-	TGTGCCTGGAGTGTACTGGGGAACACTGAAGCTTTCTTT	CAWSVLGNTEAFF
TRBV19	TRBD1	TRBJ1-5	15	-	TGCGCCAGTATATCCACAGGGGGTTCCAATCAGCCCCAGCATTTT	CASISTGGSNQPQHF
TRBV19	-	TRBJ2-7	14	-	TGTGCCAGTAGCCAGCCGGGGCTTGGAGGCGAGCAGTACTTC	CASSQPGLGGEQYF
TRBV25-1	-	TRBJ1-2	16	-	TGTGCCAGCAGTGGGTACCGGGACGATCTAGAGTATGGCTACACCTTC	CASSGYRDDLEYGYTF
TRBV7-9	TRBD1	TRBJ2-7	15	-	TGTGCCAGCAGCACCGGGACAGGACCTTCCTACGAGCAGTACTTC	CASSTGTGPSYEQYF
TRBV6-5	TRBD1	TRBJ1-1	15	-	TGTGCCAGCAGTCCGGGACAGGATTCGTACGCTGAAGCTTTCTTT	CASSPGQDSYAEAFF
TRBV4-3	-	TRBJ2-5	14	few	TGCGCCAGCAGCCAAGATGAAGGGAGGGAGACCCAGTACTTC	CASSQDEGRETQYF
TRBV6-1	TRBD2	TRBJ2-7	16	-	TGTGCCAGCAGTGAAGCGTCTGGGGGGGGCTCCTACGAGCAGTACTTC	CASSEASGGGSYEQYF